This T cell receptor beta chain stems from a study of cytomegalovirus exposure and HLA in healthy donors. The overall study: Falling in the Caucasian-associated ancestry cluster were roughly 86% of 398 genotyped donors.

13 Jbeta primers and 60 Vbeta primers were used for the PCR. The table came from immunoSEQ multiplex PCR; TCRdb's copy has only in-frame clones and leaves some out. The sample records some 270,000 clones, 75% to 90% being singletons. Remarks on this clone: The antigen is unknown.

Whole-study results and caveats: The HLA-A and HLA-B alleles of most subjects were reportedly predicted accurately from TCR beta sequences.

Germline CDR1 MNHNS, CDR2 SASEGT. There are 15 residues in the CDR3. Germline trimming cut 2 bases from V and 8 bases from J; bases unmatched to any gene: 7. The specimen sequenced was PBMCs. The origin of this receptor is a girl aged 2-10 years in good health and CMV-seronegative. The genes are TRBV6-1 and TRBJ2-1; 9 bases are a match to TRBD1. CDR3 region: CASSESGQGRDEQFF. CDR3 coding DNA: TGTGCCAGCAGTGAATCGGGACAGGGTCGGGATGAGCAGTTCTTC.